This T cell receptor (beta chain) came from a study of blood T cells in healthy people across ages. Study-level points and caveats: The study could not conclusively compare naive and antigen-experienced cells, given its unsorted PBMCs.

Donors ranged from roughly 6 to 95 years old and were healthy Caucasians in Russia. Per individual sample, total RNA of at least 6 micrograms was extracted. CDR3 length: 17 residues. Together with a sample-barcoded 5' primer, a J-beta primer mix was included in a second PCR lasting about 7 to 12 cycles. All samples yielded 2.5 million or more CDR3-containing paired-end reads. MiXCR, applied by TCRdb to the 5' RACE reads, yields one record per CDR3 protein. The sample lists 1.4 million or so distinct CDR3 sequences, 42% occurring once. Concerning this clonotype: The antigen is not known.

Sequenced input: blood. The chain couples TRBV21-1 to TRBJ2-2; TRBD2 reflects the table's D call only, with no check against the DNA. TRBV21-1 is assigned pseudogene status. The clonotype originates from a young woman in good health. The CDR3: CASSISSGGANAGELFF. CDR3 DNA sequence: TGTGCCAGCAGCATTTCTAGCGGGGGGGCCAATGCTGGGGAGCTGTTTTTT.